The present T cell receptor beta chain was sequenced within a study of blood T cell repertoires in COVID-19. Original processing methods: How many nucleated cells were present was estimated from reference gene primer amplification. The method was immunoSEQ multiplex PCR; TCRdb's version includes in-frame clones alone and lacks a portion of them. That table furnishes V, J and clone size, whereas the DNA furnished D and trimming. The sample contains roughly 180,000 clones, roughly 82% of which appear only once. Participants were placed into cohorts based on the clinical history they reported. This receptor was taken from a woman aged 25 to 39 who had recovered from COVID-19. Sequences were obtained from PBMCs or T cells enriched from blood (not recorded which).

CDR3 sequence reads: CASTLDGTWGAGELFF. CDR3 in DNA: TGTGCCAGCACCCTAGACGGGACATGGGGCGCCGGGGAGCTGTTTTTT. The rearrangement uses TRBV2 and TRBJ2-2; D is perhaps TRBD1 (6 bases). The V end lost 7 bases, the J end lost 6 bases, and 21 bases lay between the germline ends. Germline CDR1 reads SNHLY; CDR2 reads FYNNEI. The CDR3 covers 16 residues.